Detailed here is one T cell receptor (beta chain). The data were obtained in a study of blood T cell repertoires in COVID-19. J gave up 1 base and V 4 bases, and 8 bases lay outside the gene matches. This CDR3 region has 15 residues. Germline V gives CDR1 SGDLS, CDR2 YYNGEE. Repertoires were generated with immunoSEQ multiplex PCR, while TCRdb's copy carries only in-frame clones and drops some. The sample contains 150,000 to 200,000 clones, around 80% of which appear only once. V and J are TRBV9 and TRBJ2-7, with TRBD2 matching over 7 bases. This receptor was identified in a man aged 45-65 years who had recovered from COVID-19. What was sequenced was PBMCs or T cells enriched from blood (not recorded which). In DNA, the CDR3 is TGTGCCAGCAGCAGGGGACTACAAGAGTCCTACGAGCAGTACTTC. Translated: CASSRGLQESYEQYF.